The clone carrying this T cell receptor beta chain was counted many times. Its specificity is unknown. This sample is part of a study of blood T cells in healthy people across ages. Study-level background: Per two T cells, about one barcoded beta molecule was captured through template switching.

With 7 bases clipped from V and 2 bases from J, the junction kept 14 bases outside the gene matches. The CDR3 consists of 18 residues. Sample-barcoded 5' priming and a J-beta primer mix drove a second PCR of 7 to 11 cycles. TCRdb recomputed calls from the 5' RACE reads with MiXCR, one row per CDR3 protein. The sample has fewer than 2,000,000 distinct CDR3 sequences; about two fifths are singletons. Study findings and constraints: The study found more naive CD4+ cells and higher diversity in long-lived than aged donors.

This sequence joins TRBV12-3 or TRBV12-4 and TRBJ2-1; 10 nucleotides align to TRBD2. Sequences were obtained from blood. This sequence originates from a human donor in good health. CDR3 DNA: TGTGCCAGCACCCCCGCAGGTGTAGCGGGGGGCCCCTACAATGAGCAGTTCTTC. This sequence encodes CASTPAGVAGGPYNEQFF.